The clone carrying this T cell receptor (beta chain) appeared many times. These data originate in a study of T cells after yellow fever vaccination. As TCR cDNA was made by 5'RACE template switching, a universal primer site and UMIs were added. One entry per CDR3 protein, called by TCRdb with MiXCR from the 5' RACE reads. The sample lists approximately 140,000 distinct CDR3 sequences, around 7.7% occurring once. With 7 bases removed from V and 4 bases from J, the gap between germline ends came to 16 bases. The CDR3 extends over 14 amino acids. Germline CDR1 reads SEHNR; CDR2 reads FQNEAQ (reference sequence).

The chain recombines TRBV7-9 with TRBJ1-2; perhaps TRBD1 as D (6 bases). The material sequenced was CD4+ T cells sorted from PBMCs, taken 5 days after the yellow fever booster vaccination. The clonotype comes from a man aged 25-40 years who received the YFV17D yellow fever vaccine. The CDR3: CASTTGYGAYGYTF. The CDR3 DNA reads TGTGCCAGCACCACAGGGTACGGGGCCTATGGCTACACCTTC.